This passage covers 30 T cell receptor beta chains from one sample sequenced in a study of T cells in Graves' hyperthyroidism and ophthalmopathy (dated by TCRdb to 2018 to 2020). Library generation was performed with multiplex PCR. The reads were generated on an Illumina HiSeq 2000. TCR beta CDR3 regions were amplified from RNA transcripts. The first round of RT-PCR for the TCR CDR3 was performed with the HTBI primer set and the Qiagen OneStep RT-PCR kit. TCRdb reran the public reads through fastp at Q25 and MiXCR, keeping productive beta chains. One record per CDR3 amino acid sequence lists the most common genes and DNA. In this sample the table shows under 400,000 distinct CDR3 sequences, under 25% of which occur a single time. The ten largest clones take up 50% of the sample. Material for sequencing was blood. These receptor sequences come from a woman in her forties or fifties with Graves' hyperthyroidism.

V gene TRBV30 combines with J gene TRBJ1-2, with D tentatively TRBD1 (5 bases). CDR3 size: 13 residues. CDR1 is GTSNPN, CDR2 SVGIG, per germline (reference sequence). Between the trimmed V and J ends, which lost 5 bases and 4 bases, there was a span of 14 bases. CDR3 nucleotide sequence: TGTGCCTGGGCTGACAGAGAAATCTATGGCTACACCTTC. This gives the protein CAWADREIYGYTF.

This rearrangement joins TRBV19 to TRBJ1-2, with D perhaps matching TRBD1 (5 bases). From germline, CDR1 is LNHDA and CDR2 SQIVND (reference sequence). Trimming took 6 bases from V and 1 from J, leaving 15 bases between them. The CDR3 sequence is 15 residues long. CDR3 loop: CASRGADILNYGYTF. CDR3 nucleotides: TGTGCCAGTAGAGGCGCGGACATCCTTAACTATGGCTACACCTTC.

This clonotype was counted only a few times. DNA of the CDR3: TGTGCCAGCAGCTTGGCCGCGCGGGGGAAAGAGACCCAGTACTTC. This codes for CASSLAARGKETQYF. The rearrangement joins TRBV5-4 to TRBJ2-5; TRBD2 aligns across 7 bases. V shed 0 bases and J 3 bases; nucleotides not matched to a gene: 5. The germline V gene has CDR1 SGHNT and CDR2 YYREEE (reference sequence). The CDR3 extends over 15 amino acids.

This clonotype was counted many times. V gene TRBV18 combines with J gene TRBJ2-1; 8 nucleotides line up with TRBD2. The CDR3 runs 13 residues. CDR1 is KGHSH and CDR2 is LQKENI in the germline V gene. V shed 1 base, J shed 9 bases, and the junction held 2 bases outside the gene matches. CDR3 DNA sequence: TGTGCCAGCTCACCACAGCGGGAGTTTGAGCAGTTCTTC. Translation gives CASSPQREFEQFF.

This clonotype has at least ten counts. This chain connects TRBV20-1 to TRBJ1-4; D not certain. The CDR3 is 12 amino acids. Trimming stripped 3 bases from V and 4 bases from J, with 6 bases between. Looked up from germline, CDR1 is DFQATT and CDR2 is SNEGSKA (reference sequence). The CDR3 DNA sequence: TGCAGTGCTAGCCGGAATAATGAAAAACTGTTTTTT. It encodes CSASRNNEKLFF.

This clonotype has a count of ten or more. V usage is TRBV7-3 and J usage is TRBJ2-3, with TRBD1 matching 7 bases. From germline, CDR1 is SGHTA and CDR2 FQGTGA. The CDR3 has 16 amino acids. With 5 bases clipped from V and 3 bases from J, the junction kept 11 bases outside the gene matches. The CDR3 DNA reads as TGTGCCAGCAGCCCCTACATGACAGGGCGAACAGATACGCAGTATTTT. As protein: CASSPYMTGRTDTQYF.

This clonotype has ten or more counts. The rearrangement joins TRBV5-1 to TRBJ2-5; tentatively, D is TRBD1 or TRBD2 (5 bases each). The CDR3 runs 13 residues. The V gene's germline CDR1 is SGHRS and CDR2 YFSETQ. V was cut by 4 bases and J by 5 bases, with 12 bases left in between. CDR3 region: CASSPGTPETQYF. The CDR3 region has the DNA TGCGCCAGCAGCCCCGGGACGCCGGAGACCCAGTACTTC.

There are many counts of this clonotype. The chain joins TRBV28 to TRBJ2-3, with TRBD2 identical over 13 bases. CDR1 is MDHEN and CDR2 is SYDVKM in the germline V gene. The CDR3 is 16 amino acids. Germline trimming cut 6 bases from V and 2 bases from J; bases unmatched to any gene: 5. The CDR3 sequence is CASRGTSGDYTDTQYF. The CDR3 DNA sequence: TGTGCCAGCAGGGGGACTAGCGGGGACTACACAGATACGCAGTATTTT.

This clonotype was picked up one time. The CDR3 sequence is CASSHGGDLLNTQYF. CDR3 nucleotide sequence: TGTGCCAGCAGCCATGGGGGGGACCTTTTGAATACGCAGTATTTT. V is TRBV12-3 or TRBV12-4 and J is TRBJ2-3; 7 bases are shared with TRBD2. The junction had 13 bases not matched to a gene; V was cut back by 6 bases and J by 7 bases. The CDR3 consists of 15 residues.

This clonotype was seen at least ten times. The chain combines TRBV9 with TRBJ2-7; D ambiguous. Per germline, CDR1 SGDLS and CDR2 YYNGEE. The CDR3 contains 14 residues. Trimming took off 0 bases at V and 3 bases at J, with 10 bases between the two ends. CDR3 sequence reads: CASSVGPEGYEQYF. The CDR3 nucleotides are TGTGCCAGCAGCGTAGGTCCCGAAGGCTACGAGCAGTACTTC.

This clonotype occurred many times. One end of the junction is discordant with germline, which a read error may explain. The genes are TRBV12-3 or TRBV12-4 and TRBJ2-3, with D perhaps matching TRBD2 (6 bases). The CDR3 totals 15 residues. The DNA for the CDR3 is TGTGCCAGCAGTATAGCCGGGACTGGGACAGATACGCAGTATTTT. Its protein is CASSIAGTGTDTQYF.

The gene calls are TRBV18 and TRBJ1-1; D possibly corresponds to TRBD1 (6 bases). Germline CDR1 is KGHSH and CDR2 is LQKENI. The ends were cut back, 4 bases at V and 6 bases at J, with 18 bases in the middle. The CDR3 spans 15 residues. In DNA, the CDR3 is TGTGCCAGCTCACGGCTGGGGGCCCGAGGTGCTGAAGCTTTCTTT. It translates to CASSRLGARGAEAFF.

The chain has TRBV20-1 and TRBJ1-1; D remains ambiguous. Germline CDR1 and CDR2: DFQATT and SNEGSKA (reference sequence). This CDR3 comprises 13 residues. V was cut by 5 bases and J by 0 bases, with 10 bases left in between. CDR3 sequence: CSARNSMNTEAFF. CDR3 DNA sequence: TGCAGTGCTCGGAACAGTATGAACACTGAAGCTTTCTTT.

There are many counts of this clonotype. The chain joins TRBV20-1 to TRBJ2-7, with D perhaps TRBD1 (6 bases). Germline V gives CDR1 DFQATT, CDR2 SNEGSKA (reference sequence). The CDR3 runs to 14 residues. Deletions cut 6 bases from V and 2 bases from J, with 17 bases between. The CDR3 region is CSATRDKGAYEQYF. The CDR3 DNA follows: TGCAGTGCCACCCGGGACAAGGGGGCCTACGAGCAGTACTTC.

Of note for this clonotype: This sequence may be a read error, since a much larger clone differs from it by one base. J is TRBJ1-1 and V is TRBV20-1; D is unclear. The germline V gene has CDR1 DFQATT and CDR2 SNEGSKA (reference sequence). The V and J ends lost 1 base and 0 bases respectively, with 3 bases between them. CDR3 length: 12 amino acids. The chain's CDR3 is CSARGLNTEAFF. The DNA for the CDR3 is TGCAGTGCTAGAGGGTTGAACACTGAAGCTTTCTTT.

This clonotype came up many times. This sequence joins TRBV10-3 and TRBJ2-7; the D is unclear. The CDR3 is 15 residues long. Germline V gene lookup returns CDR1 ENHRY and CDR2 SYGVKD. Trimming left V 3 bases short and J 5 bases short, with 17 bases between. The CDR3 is CAISEFGDFGDEQYF. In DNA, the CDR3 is TGTGCCATCAGTGAATTTGGCGACTTTGGAGACGAGCAGTACTTC.

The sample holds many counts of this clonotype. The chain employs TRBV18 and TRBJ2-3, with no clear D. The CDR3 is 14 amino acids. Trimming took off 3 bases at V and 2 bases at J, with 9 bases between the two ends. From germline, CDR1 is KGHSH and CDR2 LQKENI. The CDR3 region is CASSPPTITDTQYF. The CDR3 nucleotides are TGTGCCAGCTCACCCCCCACAATCACAGATACGCAGTATTTT.

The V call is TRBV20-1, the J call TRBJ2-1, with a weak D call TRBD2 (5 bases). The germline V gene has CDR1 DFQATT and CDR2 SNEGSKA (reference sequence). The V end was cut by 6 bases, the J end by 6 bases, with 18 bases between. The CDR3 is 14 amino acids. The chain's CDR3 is CSAPAERFGNEQFF. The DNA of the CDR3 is TGCAGTGCACCGGCGGAGCGGTTCGGCAATGAGCAGTTCTTC.

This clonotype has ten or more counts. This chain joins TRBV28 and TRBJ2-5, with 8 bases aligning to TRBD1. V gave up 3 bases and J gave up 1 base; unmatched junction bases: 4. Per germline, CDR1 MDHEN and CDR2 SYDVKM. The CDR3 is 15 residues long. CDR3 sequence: CASSFSGTGQETQYF. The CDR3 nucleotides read TGTGCCAGCAGTTTTTCAGGGACAGGCCAAGAGACCCAGTACTTC.

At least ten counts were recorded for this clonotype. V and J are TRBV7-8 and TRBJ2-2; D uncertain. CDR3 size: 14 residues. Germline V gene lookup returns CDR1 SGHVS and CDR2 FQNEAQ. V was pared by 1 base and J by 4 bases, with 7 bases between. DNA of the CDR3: TGTGCCAGCAGCTTAGACAGTTTCACCGGGGAGCTGTTTTTT. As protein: CASSLDSFTGELFF.

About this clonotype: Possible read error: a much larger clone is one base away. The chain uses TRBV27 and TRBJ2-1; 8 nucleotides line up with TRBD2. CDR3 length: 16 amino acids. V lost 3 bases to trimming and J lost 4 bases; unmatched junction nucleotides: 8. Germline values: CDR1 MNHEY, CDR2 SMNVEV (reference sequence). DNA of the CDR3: TGTGCCAGCAGTTTTTCGGCTAGCGGGCCTTACAATGAGCAGTTCTTC. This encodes CASSFSASGPYNEQFF.

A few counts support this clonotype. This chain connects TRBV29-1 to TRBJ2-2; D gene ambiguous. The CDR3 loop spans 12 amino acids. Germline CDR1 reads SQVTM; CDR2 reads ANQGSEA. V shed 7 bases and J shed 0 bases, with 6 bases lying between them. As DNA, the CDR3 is TGCAGCGGCCGCTCGAACACCGGGGAGCTGTTTTTT. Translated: CSGRSNTGELFF.

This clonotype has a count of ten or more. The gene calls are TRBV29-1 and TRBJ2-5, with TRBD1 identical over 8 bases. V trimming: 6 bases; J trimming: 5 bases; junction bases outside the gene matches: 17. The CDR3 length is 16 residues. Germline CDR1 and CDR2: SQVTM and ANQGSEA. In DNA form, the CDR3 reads TGCAGCGTCCGTGAGTGGGACAGGTCACCCCCTGAGACCCAGTACTTC. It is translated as CSVREWDRSPPETQYF. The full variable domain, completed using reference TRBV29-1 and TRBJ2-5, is SAVISQKPSRDICQRGTSLTIQCQVDSQVTMMFWYRQQPGQSLTLIATANQGSEATYESGFVIDKFPISRPNLTFSTLTVSNMSPEDSSIYLCSVREWDRSPPETQYFGPGTRLLVL.

This chain's CDR3 is CASRRERGSYSNQPQHF. In DNA, the CDR3 is TGTGCCAGCAGGCGGGAGAGGGGGTCATATAGCAATCAGCCCCAGCATTTT. J is TRBJ1-5 and V is TRBV5-8, with D perhaps matching TRBD1 (6 bases). This CDR3 contains 17 residues. Per the germline V gene, CDR1 is SGHTS and CDR2 is YDEGEE. V was pared by 5 bases and J by 0 bases, with 18 bases between.

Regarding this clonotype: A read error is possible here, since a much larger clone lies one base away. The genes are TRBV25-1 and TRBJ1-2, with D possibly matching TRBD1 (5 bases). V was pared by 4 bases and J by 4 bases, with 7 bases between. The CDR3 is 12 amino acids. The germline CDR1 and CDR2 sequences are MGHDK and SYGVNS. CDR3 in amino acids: CASSGGVYGYTF. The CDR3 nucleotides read TGTGCCAGCAGTGGGGGGGTCTATGGCTACACCTTC.

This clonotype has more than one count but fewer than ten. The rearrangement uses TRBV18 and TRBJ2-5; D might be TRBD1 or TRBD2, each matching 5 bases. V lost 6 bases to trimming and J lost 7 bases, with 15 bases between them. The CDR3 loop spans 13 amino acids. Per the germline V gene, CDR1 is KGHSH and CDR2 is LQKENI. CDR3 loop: CASSGAGTGTQYF. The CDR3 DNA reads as TGTGCCAGCTCCGGGGCGGGCACCGGGACCCAGTACTTC.

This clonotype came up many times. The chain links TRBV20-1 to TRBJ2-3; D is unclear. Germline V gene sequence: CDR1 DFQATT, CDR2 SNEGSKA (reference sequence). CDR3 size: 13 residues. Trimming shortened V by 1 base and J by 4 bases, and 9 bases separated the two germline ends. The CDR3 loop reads CSARVVSSDTQYF. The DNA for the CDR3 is TGCAGTGCTAGAGTTGTAAGCTCAGATACGCAGTATTTT.

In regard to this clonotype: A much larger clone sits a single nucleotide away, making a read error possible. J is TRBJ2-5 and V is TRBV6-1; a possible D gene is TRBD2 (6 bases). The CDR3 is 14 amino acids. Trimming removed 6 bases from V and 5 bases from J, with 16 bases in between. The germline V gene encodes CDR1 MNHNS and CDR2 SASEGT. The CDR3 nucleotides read TGTGCCAGCAGCCTAGCGAGGTTCGGGGAGACCCAGTACTTC. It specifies CASSLARFGETQYF.

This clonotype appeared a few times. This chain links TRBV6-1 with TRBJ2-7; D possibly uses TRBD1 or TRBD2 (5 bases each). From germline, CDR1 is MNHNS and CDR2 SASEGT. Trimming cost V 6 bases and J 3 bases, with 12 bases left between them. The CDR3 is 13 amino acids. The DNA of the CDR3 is TGTGCCAGCAGCGTGGGGACGGACTACGAGCAGTACTTC. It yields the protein CASSVGTDYEQYF.

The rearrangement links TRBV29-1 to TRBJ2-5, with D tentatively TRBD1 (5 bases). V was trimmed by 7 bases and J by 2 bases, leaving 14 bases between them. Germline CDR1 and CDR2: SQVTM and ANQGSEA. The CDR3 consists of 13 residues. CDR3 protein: CSANGRTQETQYF. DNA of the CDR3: TGCAGCGCAAATGGACGGACACAAGAGACCCAGTACTTC.